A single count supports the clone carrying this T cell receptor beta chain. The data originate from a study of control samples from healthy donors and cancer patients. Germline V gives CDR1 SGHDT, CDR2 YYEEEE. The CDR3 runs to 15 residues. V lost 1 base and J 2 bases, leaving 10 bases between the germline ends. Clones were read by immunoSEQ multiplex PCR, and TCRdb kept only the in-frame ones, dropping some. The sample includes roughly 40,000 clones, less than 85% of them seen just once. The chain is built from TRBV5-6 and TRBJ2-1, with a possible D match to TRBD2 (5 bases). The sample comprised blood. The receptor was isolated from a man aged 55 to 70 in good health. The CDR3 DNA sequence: TGTGCCAGCAGCTTGACTAGTAGCACCTACAATGAGCAGTTCTTC. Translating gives CASSLTSSTYNEQFF.